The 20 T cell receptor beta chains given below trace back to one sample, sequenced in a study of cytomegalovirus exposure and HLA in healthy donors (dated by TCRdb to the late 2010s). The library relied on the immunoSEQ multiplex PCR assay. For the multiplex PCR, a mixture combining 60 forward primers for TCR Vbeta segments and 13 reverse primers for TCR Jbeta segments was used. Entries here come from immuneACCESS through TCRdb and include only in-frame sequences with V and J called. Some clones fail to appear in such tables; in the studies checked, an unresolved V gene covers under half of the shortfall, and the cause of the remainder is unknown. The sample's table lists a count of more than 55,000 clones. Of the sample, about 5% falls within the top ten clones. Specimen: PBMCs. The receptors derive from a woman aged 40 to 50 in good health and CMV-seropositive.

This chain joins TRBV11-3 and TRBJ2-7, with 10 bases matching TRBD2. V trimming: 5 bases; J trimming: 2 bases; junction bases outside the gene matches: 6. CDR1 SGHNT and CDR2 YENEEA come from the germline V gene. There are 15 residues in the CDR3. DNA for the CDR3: TGTGCCAGCAGCCCAGGGACTAGCGCCACCTACGAGCAGTACTTC. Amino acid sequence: CASSPGTSATYEQYF.

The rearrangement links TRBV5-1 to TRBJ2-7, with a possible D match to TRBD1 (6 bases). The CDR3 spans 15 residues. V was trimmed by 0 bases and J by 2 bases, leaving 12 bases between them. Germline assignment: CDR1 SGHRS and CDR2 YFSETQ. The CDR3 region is CASSLGTDYTYEQYF. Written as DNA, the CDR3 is TGCGCCAGCAGCTTGGGGACAGACTACACCTACGAGCAGTACTTC.

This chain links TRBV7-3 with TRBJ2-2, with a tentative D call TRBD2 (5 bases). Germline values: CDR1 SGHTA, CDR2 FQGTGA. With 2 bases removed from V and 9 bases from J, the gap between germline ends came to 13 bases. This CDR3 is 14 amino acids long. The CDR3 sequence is CASSLSLGSRELFF. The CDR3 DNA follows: TGTGCCAGCAGCTTATCACTAGGTTCGAGGGAGCTGTTTTTT.

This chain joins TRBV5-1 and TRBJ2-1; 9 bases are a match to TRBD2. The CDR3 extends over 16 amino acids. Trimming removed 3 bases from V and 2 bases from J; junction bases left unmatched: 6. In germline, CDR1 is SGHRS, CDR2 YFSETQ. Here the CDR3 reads CASSSNSGSAYNEQFF. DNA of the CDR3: TGCGCCAGCAGCTCCAATAGCGGGAGCGCCTACAATGAGCAGTTCTTC.

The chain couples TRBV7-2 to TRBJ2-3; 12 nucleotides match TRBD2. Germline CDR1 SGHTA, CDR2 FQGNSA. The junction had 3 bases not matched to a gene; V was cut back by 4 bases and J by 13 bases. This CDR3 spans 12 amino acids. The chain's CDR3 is CASSSSGGAEYF. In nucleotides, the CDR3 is TGTGCCAGCAGCTCTAGCGGGGGGGCCGAGTATTTT.

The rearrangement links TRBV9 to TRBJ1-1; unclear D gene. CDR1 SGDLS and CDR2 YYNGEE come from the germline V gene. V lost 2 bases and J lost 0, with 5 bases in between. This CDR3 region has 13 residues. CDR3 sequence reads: CASSVQLNTEAFF. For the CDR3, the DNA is TGTGCCAGCAGCGTCCAGTTGAACACTGAAGCTTTCTTT.

The CDR3 reads CASSFSYGNEKLFF. The CDR3 coding sequence is TGCGCCAGCAGCTTTTCGTACGGGAATGAAAAACTGTTTTTT. This sequence joins TRBV5-1 and TRBJ1-4; no clear D. The CDR3 loop spans 14 amino acids. Trimming took off 2 bases at V and 5 bases at J, with 10 bases between the two ends. Germline V lookup: CDR1 SGHRS, CDR2 YFSETQ.

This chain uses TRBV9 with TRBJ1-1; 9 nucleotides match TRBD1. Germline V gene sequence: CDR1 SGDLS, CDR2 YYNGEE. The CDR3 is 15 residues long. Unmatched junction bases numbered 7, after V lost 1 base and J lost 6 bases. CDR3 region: CASSVRTGESSEAFF. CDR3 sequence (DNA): TGTGCCAGCAGCGTAAGGACAGGGGAGTCATCTGAAGCTTTCTTT. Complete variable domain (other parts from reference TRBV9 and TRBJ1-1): DSGVTQTPKHLITATGQRVTLRCSPRSGDLSVYWYQQSLDQGLQFLIQYYNGEERAKGNILERFSAQQFPDLHSELNLSSLELGDSALYFCASSVRTGESSEAFFGQGTRLTVV.

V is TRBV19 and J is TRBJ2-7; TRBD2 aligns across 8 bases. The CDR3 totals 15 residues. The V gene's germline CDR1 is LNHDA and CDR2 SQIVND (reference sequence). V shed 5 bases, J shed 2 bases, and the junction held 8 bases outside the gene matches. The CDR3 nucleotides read TGTGCCAGTAGTGTCAGCGGGAGTGATCCCTACGAGCAGTACTTC. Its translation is CASSVSGSDPYEQYF.

CDR3 DNA sequence: TGCGCCAGCAGCTTCTCCAGCCTCACAGGGGGCGGGGAAAAACTGTTTTTT. Its protein product is CASSFSSLTGGGEKLFF. The genes are TRBV5-1 and TRBJ1-4; 9 bases line up with TRBD1. Germline CDR1 and CDR2: SGHRS and YFSETQ. The V segment lost 2 bases and the J segment 8 bases; nucleotides outside the gene matches: 13. CDR3 length equals 17 residues. Supplemented by reference TRBV5-1 and TRBJ1-4, the full variable domain reads KAGVTQTPRYLIKTRGQQVTLSCSPISGHRSVSWYQQTPGQGLQFLFEYFSETQRNKGNFPGRFSGRQFSNSRSEMNVSTLELGDSALYLCASSFSSLTGGGEKLFFGSGTQLSVL.

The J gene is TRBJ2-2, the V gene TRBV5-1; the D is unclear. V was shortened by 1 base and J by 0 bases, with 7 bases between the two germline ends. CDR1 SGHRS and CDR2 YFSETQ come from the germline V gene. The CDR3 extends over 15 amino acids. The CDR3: CASSLSTANTGELFF. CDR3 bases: TGCGCCAGCAGCTTGTCTACCGCGAACACCGGGGAGCTGTTTTTT. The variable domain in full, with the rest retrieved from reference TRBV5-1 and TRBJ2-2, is KAGVTQTPRYLIKTRGQQVTLSCSPISGHRSVSWYQQTPGQGLQFLFEYFSETQRNKGNFPGRFSGRQFSNSRSEMNVSTLELGDSALYLCASSLSTANTGELFFGEGSRLTVL.

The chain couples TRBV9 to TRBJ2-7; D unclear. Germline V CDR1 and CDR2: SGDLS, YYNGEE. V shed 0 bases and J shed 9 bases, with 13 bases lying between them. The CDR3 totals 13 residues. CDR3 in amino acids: CASSVGHRGSQYF. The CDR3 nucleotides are TGTGCCAGCAGCGTAGGCCACCGCGGCTCGCAGTACTTC.

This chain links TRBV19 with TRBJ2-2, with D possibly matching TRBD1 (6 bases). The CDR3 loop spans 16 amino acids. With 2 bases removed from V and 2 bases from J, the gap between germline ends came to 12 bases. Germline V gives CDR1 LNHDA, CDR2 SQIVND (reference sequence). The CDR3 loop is CASSILLGGNTGELFF. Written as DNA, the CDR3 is TGTGCCAGTAGTATACTCCTAGGGGGAAACACCGGGGAGCTGTTTTTT. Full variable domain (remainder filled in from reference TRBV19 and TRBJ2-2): DGGITQSPKYLFRKEGQNVTLSCEQNLNHDAMYWYRQDPGQGLRLIYYSQIVNDFQKGDIAEGYSVSREKKESFPLTVTSAQKNPTAFYLCASSILLGGNTGELFFGEGSRLTVL.

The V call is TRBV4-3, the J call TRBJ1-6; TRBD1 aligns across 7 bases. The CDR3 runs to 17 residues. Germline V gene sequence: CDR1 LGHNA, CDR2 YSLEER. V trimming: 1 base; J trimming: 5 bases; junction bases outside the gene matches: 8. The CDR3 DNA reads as TGCGCCAGCAGCCAAGTGGAGGGGGCCCGGAATAATTCACCCCTCCACTTT. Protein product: CASSQVEGARNNSPLHF.

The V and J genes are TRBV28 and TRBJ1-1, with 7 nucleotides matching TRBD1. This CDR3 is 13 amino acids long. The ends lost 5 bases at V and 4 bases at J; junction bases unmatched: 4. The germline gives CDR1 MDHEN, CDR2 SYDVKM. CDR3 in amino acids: CASSETGITEAFF. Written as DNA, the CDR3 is TGTGCCAGCAGTGAGACAGGGATCACTGAAGCTTTCTTT.

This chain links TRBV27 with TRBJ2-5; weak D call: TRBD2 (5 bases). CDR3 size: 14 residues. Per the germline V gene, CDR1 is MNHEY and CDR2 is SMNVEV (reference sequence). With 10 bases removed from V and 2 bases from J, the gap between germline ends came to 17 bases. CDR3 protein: CATRTVISQETQYF. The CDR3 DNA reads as TGTGCCACCAGGACTGTCATTTCTCAAGAGACCCAGTACTTC.

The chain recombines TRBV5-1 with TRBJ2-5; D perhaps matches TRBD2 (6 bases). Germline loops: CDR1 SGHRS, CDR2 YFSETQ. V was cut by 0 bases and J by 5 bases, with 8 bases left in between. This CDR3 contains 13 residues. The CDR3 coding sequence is TGCGCCAGCAGCTTGGCACTAGCTGAGACCCAGTACTTC. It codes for CASSLALAETQYF.

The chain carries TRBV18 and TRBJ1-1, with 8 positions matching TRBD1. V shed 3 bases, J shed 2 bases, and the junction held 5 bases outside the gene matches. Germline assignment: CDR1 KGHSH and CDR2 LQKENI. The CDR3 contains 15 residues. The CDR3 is CASSPWTGLNTEAFF. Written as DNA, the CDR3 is TGTGCCAGCTCACCCTGGACAGGGCTCAACACTGAAGCTTTCTTT.

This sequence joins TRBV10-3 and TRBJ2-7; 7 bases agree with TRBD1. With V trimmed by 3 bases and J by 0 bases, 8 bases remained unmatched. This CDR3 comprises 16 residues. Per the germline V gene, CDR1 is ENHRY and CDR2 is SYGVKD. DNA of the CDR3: TGTGCCATCAGTGATTCCGGGACAGTGAGCTCCTACGAGCAGTACTTC. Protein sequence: CAISDSGTVSSYEQYF.

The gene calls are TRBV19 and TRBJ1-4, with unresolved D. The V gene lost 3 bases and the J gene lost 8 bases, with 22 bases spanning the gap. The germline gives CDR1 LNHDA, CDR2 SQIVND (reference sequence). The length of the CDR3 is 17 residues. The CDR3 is CASSIGPLKSRREKLFF. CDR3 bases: TGTGCCAGTAGTATTGGCCCCCTTAAATCTAGACGGGAAAAACTGTTTTTT.